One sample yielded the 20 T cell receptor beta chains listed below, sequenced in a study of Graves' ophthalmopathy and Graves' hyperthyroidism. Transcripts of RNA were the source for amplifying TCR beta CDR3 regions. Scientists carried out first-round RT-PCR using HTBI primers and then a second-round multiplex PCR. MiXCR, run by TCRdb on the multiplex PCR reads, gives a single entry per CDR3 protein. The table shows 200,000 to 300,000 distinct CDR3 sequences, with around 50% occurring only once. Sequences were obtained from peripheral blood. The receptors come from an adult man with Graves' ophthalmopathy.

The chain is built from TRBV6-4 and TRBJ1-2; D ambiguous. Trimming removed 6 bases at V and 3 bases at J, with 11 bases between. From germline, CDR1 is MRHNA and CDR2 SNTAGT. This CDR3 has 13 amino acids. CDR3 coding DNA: TGTGCCAGCAGCCCTGACACACACTATGGCTACACCTTC. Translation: CASSPDTHYGYTF.

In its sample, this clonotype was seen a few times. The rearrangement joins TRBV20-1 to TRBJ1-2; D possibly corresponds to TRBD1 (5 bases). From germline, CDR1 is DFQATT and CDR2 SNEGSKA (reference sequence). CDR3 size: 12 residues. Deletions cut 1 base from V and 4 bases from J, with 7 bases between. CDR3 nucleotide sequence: TGCAGTGCTAGAGCCGACAGCTATGGCTACACCTTC. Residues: CSARADSYGYTF.

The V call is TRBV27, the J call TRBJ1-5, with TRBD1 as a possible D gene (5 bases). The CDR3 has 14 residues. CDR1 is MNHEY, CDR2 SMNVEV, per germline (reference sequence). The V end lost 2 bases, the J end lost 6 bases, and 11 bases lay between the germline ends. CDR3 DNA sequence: TGTGCCAGCAGTTTACGTCGGGGGATTCAGCCCCAGCATTTT. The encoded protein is CASSLRRGIQPQHF.

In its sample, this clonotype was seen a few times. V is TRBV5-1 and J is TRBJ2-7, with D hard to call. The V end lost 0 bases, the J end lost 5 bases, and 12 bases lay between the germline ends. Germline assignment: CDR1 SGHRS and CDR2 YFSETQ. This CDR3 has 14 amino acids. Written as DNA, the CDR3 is TGCGCCAGCAGCTTGGTACAGTTTGCGGACGAGCAGTACTTC. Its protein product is CASSLVQFADEQYF.

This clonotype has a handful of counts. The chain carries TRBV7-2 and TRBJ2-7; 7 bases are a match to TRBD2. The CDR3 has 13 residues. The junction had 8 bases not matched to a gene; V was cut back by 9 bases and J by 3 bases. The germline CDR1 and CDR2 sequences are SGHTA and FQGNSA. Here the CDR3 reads CASSPRTSYEQYF. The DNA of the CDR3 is TGTGCCAGTAGTCCCCGGACTAGCTACGAGCAGTACTTC.

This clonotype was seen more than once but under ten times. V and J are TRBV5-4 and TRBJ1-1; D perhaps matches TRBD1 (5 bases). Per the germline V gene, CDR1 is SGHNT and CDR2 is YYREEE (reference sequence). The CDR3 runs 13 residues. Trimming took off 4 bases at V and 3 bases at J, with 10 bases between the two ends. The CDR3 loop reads CASSVPGYTEAFF. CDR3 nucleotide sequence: TGTGCCAGCAGCGTCCCAGGGTACACTGAAGCTTTCTTT.

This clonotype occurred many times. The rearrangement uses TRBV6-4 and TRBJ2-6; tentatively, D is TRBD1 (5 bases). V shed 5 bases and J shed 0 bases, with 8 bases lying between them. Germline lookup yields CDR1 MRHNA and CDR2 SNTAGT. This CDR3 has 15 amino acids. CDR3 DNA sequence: TGTGCCAGCAGTCGCGACAGCTCTGGGGCCAACGTCCTGACTTTC. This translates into CASSRDSSGANVLTF.

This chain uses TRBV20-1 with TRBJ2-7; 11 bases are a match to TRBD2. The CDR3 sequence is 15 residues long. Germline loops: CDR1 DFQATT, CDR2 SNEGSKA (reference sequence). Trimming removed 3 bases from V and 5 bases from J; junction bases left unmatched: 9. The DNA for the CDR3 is TGCAGTGCTAGCGACAATTATAGCGGGAGGGACGAGCAGTACTTC. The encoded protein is CSASDNYSGRDEQYF.

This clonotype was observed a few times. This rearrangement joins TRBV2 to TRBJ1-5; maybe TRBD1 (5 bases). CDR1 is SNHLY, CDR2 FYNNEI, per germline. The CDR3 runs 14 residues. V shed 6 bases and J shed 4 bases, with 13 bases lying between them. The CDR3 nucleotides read TGTGCCAGCAGCCAAGGGGTGTTTAATCAGCCCCAGCATTTT. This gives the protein CASSQGVFNQPQHF.

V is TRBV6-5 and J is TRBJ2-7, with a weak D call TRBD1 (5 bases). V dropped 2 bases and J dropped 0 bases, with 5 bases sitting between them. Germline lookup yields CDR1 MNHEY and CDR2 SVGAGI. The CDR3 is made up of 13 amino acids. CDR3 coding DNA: TGTGCCAGCAGTTACCAGGGCTCCTACGAGCAGTACTTC. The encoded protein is CASSYQGSYEQYF.

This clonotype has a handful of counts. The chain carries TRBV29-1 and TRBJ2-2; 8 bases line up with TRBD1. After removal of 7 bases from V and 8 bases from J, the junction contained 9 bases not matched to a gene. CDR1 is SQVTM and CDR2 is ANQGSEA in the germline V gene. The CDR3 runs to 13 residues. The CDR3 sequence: CSGQPGQVGELFF. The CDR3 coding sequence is TGCAGCGGCCAACCGGGACAGGTGGGGGAGCTGTTTTTT.

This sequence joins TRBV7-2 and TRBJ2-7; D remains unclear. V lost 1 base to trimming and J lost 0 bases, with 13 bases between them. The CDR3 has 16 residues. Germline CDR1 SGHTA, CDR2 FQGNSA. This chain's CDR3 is CASSLDPPDVSYEQYF. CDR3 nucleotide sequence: TGTGCCAGCAGCTTAGATCCCCCGGACGTCTCCTACGAGCAGTACTTC.

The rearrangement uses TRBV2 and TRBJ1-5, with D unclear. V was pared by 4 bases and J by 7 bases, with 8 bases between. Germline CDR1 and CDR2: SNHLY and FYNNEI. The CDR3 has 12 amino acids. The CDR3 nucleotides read TGTGCCAGCAGTGGTTCATGGCAGCCCCAGCATTTT. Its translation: CASSGSWQPQHF.

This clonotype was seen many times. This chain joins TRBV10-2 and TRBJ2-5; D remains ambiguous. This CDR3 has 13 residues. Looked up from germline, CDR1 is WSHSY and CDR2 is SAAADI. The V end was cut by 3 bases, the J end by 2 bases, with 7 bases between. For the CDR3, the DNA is TGCGCCAGCAGTGAAGGGCCTCAAGAGACCCAGTACTTC. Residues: CASSEGPQETQYF.

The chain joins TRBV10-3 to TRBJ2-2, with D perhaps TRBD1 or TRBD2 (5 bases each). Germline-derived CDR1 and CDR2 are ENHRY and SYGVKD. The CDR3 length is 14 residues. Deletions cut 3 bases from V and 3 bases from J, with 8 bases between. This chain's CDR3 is CAISDLGDTGELFF. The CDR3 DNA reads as TGTGCCATCAGTGATCTGGGGGACACCGGGGAGCTGTTTTTT.

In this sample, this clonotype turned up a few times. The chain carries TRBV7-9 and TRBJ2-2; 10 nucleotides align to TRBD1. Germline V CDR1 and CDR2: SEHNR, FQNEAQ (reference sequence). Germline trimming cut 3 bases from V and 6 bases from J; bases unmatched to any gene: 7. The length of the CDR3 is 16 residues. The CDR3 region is CASSFTPGQGSGELFF. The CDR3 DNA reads TGTGCCAGCAGCTTCACACCGGGACAGGGGTCCGGGGAGCTGTTTTTT.

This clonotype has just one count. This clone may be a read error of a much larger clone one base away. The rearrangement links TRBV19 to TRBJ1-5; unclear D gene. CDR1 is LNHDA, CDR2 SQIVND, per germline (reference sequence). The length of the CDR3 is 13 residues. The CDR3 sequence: CASRTEDNQPHHF. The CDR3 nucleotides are TGTGCCAGCCGGACGGAGGATAATCAGCCCCACCATTTT.

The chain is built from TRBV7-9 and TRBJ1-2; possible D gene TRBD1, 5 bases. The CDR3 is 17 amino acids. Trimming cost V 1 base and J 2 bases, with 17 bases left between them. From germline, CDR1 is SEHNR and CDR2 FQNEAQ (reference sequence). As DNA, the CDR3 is TGTGCCAGCAGCTTAGTTAGGGGAAGGGACCTAAACTATGGCTACACCTTC. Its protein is CASSLVRGRDLNYGYTF.

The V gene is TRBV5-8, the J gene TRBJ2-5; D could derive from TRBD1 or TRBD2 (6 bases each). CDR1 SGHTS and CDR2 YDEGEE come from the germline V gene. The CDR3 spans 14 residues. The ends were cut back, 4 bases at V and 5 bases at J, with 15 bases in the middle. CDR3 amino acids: CASSVPGGQETQYF. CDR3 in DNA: TGTGCCAGCAGCGTCCCCGGGGGCCAGGAGACCCAGTACTTC.

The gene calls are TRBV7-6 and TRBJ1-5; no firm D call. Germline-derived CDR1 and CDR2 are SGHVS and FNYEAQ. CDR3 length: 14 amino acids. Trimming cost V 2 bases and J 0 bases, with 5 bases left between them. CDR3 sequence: CASSLLGSNQPQHF. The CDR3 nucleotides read TGTGCCAGCAGCTTATTGGGTAGCAATCAGCCCCAGCATTTT.